One T cell receptor beta chain is described in this entry. The data derive from a study of blood T cell repertoires in COVID-19. The wider study: PBMCs, B-cell-depleted T cells, or T cells were the source of the cDNA or gDNA that made up the material.

Only in-frame clones appear in the TCRdb table, and some are missing; sequencing was by immunoSEQ multiplex PCR. The table lists about 140,000 clones, about four fifths of them singletons, with approximately 1.6% in the top ten. Germline lookup yields CDR1 SGHNT and CDR2 YYREEE (reference sequence). This CDR3 spans 15 amino acids. Trimming left V 0 bases short and J 1 base short, with 11 bases between. The receptor was isolated from a woman aged 18-29 years who had been exposed to COVID-19. Sample: PBMCs or T cells enriched from blood (not recorded which). The chain is built from TRBV5-4 and TRBJ2-7; D is possibly TRBD1 (5 bases). The CDR3 loop reads CASSLGGRASYEQYF. DNA for the CDR3: TGTGCCAGCAGCTTGGGGGGCAGGGCATCCTACGAGCAGTACTTC.